This T cell receptor (beta chain) appears in the sequencing data of a study of shared clonotypes between healthy human individuals (dated by TCRdb to the early 2020s). Turning to the overall study: Three men and two women, aged 18 to 49 years, made up the cohort. For each donor, CD4 naive and CD4 memory were each run on three plates, CD8 naive on two plates, and CD8 memory on one plate. Blood TCR repertoires of roughly 5 healthy adults were deeply sequenced to estimate repertoire size and the extent of clonotype sharing between individuals. Libraries were prepared and TCR repertoires were sequenced by different laboratories using diverse techniques, in order to increase sequencing depth and limit assay-specific biases. Each donor's leukapheresis produced roughly between about 0.8 and 10 billion PBMCs. Study-wide findings and limitations: When a handful of donors were compared, the shared fraction of clonotypes was around 5.1% for naive CD4, roughly 3.3% for naive CD8, more than 2% for memory CD4, and about 0.36% for memory CD8. Higher generation probabilities were observed for clonotypes shared by all four sorted-subset donors than for non-shared clonotypes. Incomplete sequencing was indicated by rarefaction of sorted-subset datasets, despite the large sequencing depth. Larger estimated clonotype richness was generally found for naive subsets than for memory subsets. Pairwise subsampling indicated that sequencing depth was expected to affect the degree of clonotype sharing among donors. Because the study included only a small number of donors, the genetic and exposure-history diversity represented was limited. Sampling was limited to blood, and TCR repertoires in tissue likely differ from TCR repertoires in blood.

For this clone: Its antigen remains unidentified. The record has no base qualities; no much larger clone is one base away.

Using the deep immunoSEQ assay, TCR CDR3 regions were amplified from genomic DNA by multiplex PCR. For each cell subset, the extracted genomic DNA was distributed evenly across all wells of several immunoSEQ 96-well plates, and each plate served as one replicate. Each replicate PCR for sorted subsets received 150 to 250 ng genomic DNA, equal to tens of thousands of T cell genomes. Purified libraries were measured with a Qubit 3.0 fluorometer, size-checked on a Bioanalyzer 2100, and measured again with the KAPA Library Quantification kit. A separate single-read 150-cycle Illumina NextSeq 550 flow cell was used to sequence each immunoSEQ 96-well plate. The study's own analysis went as follows. Because the immunoSEQ output held only junctional sequences and lacked quality scores, the filtering could not match the filtering applied to full-length reads. Sequences were annotated with PyIR, a Python wrapper for IgBLAST v1.9, using IMGT germline references to assign V/J genes and CDR3. Reads were filtered out if the reads had weak V/J assignments (E-value above 1e-6), no CDR3, stop codons, out-of-frame junctions, or ambiguous translated residues. V3J clonotypes were defined as sequences sharing the same inferred V gene, J gene, and CDR3 amino acid sequence. To compute the percentage overlap between repertoires, the number of shared unique clonotypes was divided by the size of the smaller repertoire. RTK rarefaction, the Chao1 estimator, and Recon v2.1 estimates of unobserved clonotypes were used to assess repertoire richness. Generation probabilities for all TCRbeta clonotypes obtained by the gDNA method from a handful of donors were computed using OLGA. In its TCRdb copy, this immuneACCESS table keeps in-frame sequences only and misses some clones. Where compared with another copy, unresolved V genes explain less than half of these, and the others have no known cause. The DNA was the basis for D and trimming; V, J and clone size are from that table. The sample table lists roughly 650,000 clones, about 96% of them with a count of one. The ten largest account for roughly 0.1% of the sample.

Including the terminal cysteine and phenylalanine, the CDR3 comprises 14 residues. Just the 42-base CDR3 DNA is kept, in frame starting at base 1. Trimming removed 3 bases from V and 5 bases from J; the gene matches leave 3 bases unexplained. CDR1 MNHEY and CDR2 SMNVEV were looked up in the germline V gene (reference sequence). CD8 naive samples consisted of CD45RO-negative cells that were positively selected for CCR7, yielding a CD45RA+CCR7+ population without TemRA cells. The donors were healthy, HIV-negative adults who had no recently reported acute infections or vaccinations. Every donor was a Caucasian adult living in Nashville, Tennessee, USA. After blood collection by leukapheresis, PBMCs were isolated using Ficoll-Histopaque density gradient centrifugation and then cryopreserved in the vapor phase of liquid nitrogen. Purity and quantity of every magnetically sorted T cell population were checked by analytical flow cytometry. From each sorted fraction, genomic DNA was isolated and quantified by UV absorbance on a Nanodrop 2000c.

This clonotype was obtained from a woman in her 30s in good health. Sequenced material: naive CD8+ T cells sorted from blood. The meaning of the sample's cell subset or site label: CD45RA+CCR7+. The receptor chain draws on TRBV27 and TRBJ2-5, and TRBD1 matches 10 of the central bases. The encoded CDR3 is CASSFLGQGETQYF. The DNA reads as follows: TGTGCCAGCAGTTTTCTGGGACAGGGGGAGACCCAGTACTTC.